This section outlines one T cell receptor beta chain sequence together with its context. Its antigen is undetermined. This sample is part of a study of OX40 agonist ivuxolimab in advanced cancers. The investigators sampled blood at baseline, at cycle 4 day 1, and at cycle 7 day 1. Clones were read by immunoSEQ multiplex PCR, and TCRdb kept only the in-frame ones, dropping some. Here the sample spans 9,000 to 15,000 clones, roughly 89% being singletons. Study-wide results and limits: It was also the case that some nonresponders had low normalized T-cell clonal expansion.

The V gene's germline CDR1 is MNHEY and CDR2 SVGAGI. CDR3 size: 15 residues. V shed 6 bases, J shed 2 bases, and the junction held 7 bases outside the gene matches. This clonotype was obtained from an adult with an advanced solid tumor such as melanoma, head and neck, liver or kidney cancer. This specimen was CD4+ or CD8+ T cells sorted from blood, taken in a trial of the OX40 agonist ivuxolimab. V usage is TRBV6-5 and J usage is TRBJ2-3; 8 bases map to TRBD1. CDR3 coding DNA: TGTGCCAGCAGACCCGGGACAGGCTACACAGATACGCAGTATTTT. As protein: CASRPGTGYTDTQYF.